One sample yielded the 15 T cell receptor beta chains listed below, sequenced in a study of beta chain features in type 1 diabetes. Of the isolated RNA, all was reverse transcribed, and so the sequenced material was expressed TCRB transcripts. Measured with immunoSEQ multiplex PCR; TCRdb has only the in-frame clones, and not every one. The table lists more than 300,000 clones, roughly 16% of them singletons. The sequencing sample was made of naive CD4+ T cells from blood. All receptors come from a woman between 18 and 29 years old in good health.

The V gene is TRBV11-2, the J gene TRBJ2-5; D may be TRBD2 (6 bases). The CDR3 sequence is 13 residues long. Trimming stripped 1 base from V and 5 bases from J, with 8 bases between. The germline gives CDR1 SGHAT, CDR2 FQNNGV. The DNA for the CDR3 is TGTGCCAGCAGCTTAGGTGGAGGGGAGACCCAGTACTTC. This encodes CASSLGGGETQYF.

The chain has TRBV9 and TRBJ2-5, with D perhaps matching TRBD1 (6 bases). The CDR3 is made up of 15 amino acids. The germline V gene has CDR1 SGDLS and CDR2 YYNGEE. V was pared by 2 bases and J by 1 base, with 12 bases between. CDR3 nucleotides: TGTGCCAGCAGCGTTACGACAGGACTCCAAGAGACCCAGTACTTC. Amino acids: CASSVTTGLQETQYF.

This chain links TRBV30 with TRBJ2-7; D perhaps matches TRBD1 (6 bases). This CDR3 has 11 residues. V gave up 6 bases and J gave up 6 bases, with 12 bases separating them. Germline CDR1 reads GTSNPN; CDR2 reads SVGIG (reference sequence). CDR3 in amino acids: CACTGFVEQYF. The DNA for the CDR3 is TGTGCCTGTACAGGGTTCGTCGAGCAGTACTTC.

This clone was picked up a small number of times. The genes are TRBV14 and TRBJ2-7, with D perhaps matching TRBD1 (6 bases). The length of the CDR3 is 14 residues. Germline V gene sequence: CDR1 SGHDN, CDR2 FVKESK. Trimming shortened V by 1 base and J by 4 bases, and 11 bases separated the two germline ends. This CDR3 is CASSQGSRGYEQYF. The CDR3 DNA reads TGTGCCAGCAGCCAAGGCAGCAGGGGATACGAGCAGTACTTC.

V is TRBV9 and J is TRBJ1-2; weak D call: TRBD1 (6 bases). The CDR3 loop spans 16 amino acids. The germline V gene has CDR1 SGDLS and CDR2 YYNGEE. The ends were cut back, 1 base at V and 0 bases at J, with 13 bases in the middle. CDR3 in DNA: TGTGCCAGCAGCGTACCCGACAGGACCACTAACTATGGCTACACCTTC. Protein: CASSVPDRTTNYGYTF.

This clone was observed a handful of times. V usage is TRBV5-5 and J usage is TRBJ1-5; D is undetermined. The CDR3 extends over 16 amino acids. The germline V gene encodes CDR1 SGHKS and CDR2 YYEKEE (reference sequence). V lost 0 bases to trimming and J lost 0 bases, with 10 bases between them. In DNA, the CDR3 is TGTGCCAGCAGCTTGGCGAGGGTTAATAGCAATCAGCCCCAGCATTTT. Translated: CASSLARVNSNQPQHF.

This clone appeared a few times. The CDR3 nucleotides are TGCGCCAGCAGTCAGGGGCCAAAACTGTTTTTT. As protein: CASSQGPKLFF. J is TRBJ1-4 and V is TRBV23-1; D is possibly TRBD1 (5 bases). TRBV23-1 has ORF status, its function being uncertain. The ends were cut back, 3 bases at V and 10 bases at J, with 6 bases in the middle. CDR3 size: 11 residues.

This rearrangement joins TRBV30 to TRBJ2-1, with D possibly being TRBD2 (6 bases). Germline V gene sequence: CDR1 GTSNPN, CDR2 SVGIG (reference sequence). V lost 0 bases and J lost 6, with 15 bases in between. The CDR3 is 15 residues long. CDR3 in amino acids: CAWSVGIAEGNEQFF. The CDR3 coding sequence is TGTGCCTGGAGTGTCGGCATAGCGGAGGGCAATGAGCAGTTCTTC.

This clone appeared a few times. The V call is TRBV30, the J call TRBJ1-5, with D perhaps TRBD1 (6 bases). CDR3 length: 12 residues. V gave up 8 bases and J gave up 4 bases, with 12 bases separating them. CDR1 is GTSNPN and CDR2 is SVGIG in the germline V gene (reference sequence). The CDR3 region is CAIDRPNQPQHF. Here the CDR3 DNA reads TGTGCCATAGACAGGCCTAATCAGCCCCAGCATTTT.

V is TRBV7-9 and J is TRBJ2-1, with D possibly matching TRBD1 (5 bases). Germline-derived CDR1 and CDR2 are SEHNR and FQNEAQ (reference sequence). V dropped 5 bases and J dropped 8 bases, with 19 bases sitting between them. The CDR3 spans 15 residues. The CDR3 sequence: CASSPPDGALYEQFF. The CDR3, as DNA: TGTGCCAGCAGCCCTCCCGATGGGGCGTTATATGAGCAGTTCTTC.

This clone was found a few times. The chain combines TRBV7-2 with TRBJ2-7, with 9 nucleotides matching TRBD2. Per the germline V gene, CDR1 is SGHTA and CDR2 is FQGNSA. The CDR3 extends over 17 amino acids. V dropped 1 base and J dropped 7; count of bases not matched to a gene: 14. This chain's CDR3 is CASSLEGTVAGVWEQYF. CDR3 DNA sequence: TGTGCCAGCAGCTTAGAAGGCACGGTAGCGGGAGTATGGGAGCAGTACTTC.

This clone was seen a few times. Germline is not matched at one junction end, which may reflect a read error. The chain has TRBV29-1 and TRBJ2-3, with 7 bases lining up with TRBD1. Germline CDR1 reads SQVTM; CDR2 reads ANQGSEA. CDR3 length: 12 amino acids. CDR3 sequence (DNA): TGCAGCGTTGAAGATGGGACAGTTCGCCCGCATTTT. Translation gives CSVEDGTVRPHF.

The CDR3 reads CASSPVDSYNQPQHF. For the CDR3, the DNA is TGTGCCAGCAGCCCAGTGGACAGCTACAATCAGCCCCAGCATTTT. This sequence joins TRBV7-2 and TRBJ1-5, with D perhaps matching TRBD1 (6 bases). Germline V gene sequence: CDR1 SGHTA, CDR2 FQGNSA. V dropped 5 bases and J dropped 3 bases, with 14 bases sitting between them. The CDR3 is 15 amino acids.

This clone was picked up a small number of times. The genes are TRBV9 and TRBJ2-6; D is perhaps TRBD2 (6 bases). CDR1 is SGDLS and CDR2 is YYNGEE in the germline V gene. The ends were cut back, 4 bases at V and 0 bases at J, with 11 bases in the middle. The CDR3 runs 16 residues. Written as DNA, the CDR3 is TGTGCCAGCAGCTTAGCGGTGCGCTCTGGGGCCAACGTCCTGACTTTC. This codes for CASSLAVRSGANVLTF.

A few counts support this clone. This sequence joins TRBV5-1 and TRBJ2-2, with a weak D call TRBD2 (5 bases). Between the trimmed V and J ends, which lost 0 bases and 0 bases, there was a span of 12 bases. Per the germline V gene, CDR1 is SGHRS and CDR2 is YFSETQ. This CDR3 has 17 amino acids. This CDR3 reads CASSLAAGPSNTGELFF. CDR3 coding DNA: TGCGCCAGCAGCTTGGCGGCGGGCCCGTCGAACACCGGGGAGCTGTTTTTT.